This T cell receptor beta chain was documented in a study of blood T cell repertoires in COVID-19. Study context: The origin of the acute and convalescent COVID-19 samples was the United States, Italy and Spain. The analysed material was cDNA or gDNA that came from T cells, B-cell-depleted T cells, or PBMCs.

Original processing notes: Reference gene primer amplification gave estimated nucleated cell counts. TCRdb's table, derived via immunoSEQ multiplex PCR, lists solely in-frame clones and lacks some. That table supplies the V and J calls and clone size; D and trimming were determined from the DNA. There are about 480,000 clones in the sample; approximately 88% occur only once, and around 7.8% lies in the top ten. Germline V gives CDR1 GTSNPN, CDR2 SVGIG (reference sequence). This CDR3 spans 13 amino acids. Trimming at V came to 7 bases and at J to 1 base, leaving 6 bases not matched to a gene. Enrollment of patients from Seattle took place during active infection, with longitudinal follow-up.

The chain employs TRBV30 and TRBJ1-1, with 7 bases lining up with TRBD1. Sequenced input: peripheral blood. This clonotype originated in a woman in her 50s with COVID-19, enrolled during active disease. The DNA for the CDR3 is TGTGCCTCCTCACAGGGGAAGAACACTGAAGCTTTCTTT. Its translation: CASSQGKNTEAFF.